The source of this T cell receptor (beta chain) is a study of CD8+ T cells in alopecia areata. Study-level information: Treated patients were given 5 to 10 mg oral tofacitinib twice daily.

This clone has just a few counts. The treatment: oral pan-JAK inhibitor, 5-10 mg twice daily. CDR3 size: 12 residues. V lost 6 bases and J lost 6, with 12 bases in between. Germline CDR1 is SQVTM and CDR2 is ANQGSEA. Extracted from the samples, RNA was reverse transcribed into cDNA to serve as the sequencing template. Using immunoSEQ multiplex PCR, the repertoire was profiled, and TCRdb retains in-frame clones only, with some absent. The repertoire has approximately 210,000 clones, approximately 72% of them found once; the top ten carry 0.95% to 1.5%. This chain uses TRBV29-1 with TRBJ1-5; D may be TRBD1 (5 bases). Sequenced material: CD4+ T cells sorted from blood, taken at week 44, from a patient treated with tofacitinib. The sequence came from a human donor with alopecia areata. The CDR3 spells CSVGQGSQPQHF. CDR3 nucleotide sequence: TGCAGCGTCGGGCAGGGATCTCAGCCCCAGCATTTT.